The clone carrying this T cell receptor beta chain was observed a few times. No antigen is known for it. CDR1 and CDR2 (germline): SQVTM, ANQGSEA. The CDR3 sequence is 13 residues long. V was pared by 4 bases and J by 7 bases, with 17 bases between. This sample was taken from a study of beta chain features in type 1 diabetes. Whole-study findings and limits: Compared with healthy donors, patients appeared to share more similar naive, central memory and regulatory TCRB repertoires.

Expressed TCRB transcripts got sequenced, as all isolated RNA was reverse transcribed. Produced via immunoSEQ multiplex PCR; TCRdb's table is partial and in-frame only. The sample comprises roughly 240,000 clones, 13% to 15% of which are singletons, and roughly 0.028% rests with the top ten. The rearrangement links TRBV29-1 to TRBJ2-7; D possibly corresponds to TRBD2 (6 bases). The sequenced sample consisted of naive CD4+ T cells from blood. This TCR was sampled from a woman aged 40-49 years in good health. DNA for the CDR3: TGCAGCGTTGGACGGCGGGGCCCGGGGGAGCAGTACTTC. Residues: CSVGRRGPGEQYF.